The source of this T cell receptor beta chain is a study of cytomegalovirus exposure and HLA in healthy donors listed by TCRdb under 2017. Some background on the complete study: According to an earlier analysis of several hundred of the donors, 150 million to 200 million T cells yielded over 100 million unique TCR beta sequences and roughly 280 Gb of sequence data. Roughly 300 gigabases of sequencing data and roughly 90 million unique TCR sequences were included in an early release covering roughly 600 HLA-typed donors. The genetic ancestry cluster associated with self-reported Caucasian donors included about 84% of the roughly 360 genotyped donors. The study aimed to test whether signatures of past pathogen exposure could be identified by cataloging public T cell receptors. The study profiled the T cell repertoires of some 610 subjects by immunosequencing and related them to cytomegalovirus serostatus. Besides the first cohort of some 670 subjects, a separate validation cohort made up of 120 or so different subjects was used. High-throughput TCR immunosequencing, statistical association of individual TCRs with disease status, and machine learning were combined to predict cytomegalovirus infection status. A later analysis re-analyzed previously published TCR beta repertoires from 550 to 700 donors and added high-resolution HLA genotyping to study TCR occurrence patterns. In the later analysis, no new phenotypic data were used to find candidate immune exposures; instead, reliance was placed on TCR beta sequences and their occurrence across donors. To decide whether each TCR beta V gene segment behaved as functional or pseudogenic, an earlier analysis of over 500 of the donors relied on high-throughput TCR beta sequencing. Alongside the repertoire data, information on donor age, sex, ethnicity and CMV serostatus was compiled. A later genetic analysis used genome-wide SNP genotypes for about three fifths of the 666 donors, treating that subset as a discovery cohort. Every discovery cohort repertoire had been produced on one sequencing platform. HLA typing covered class I and class II loci at four-digit resolution. Typing coverage differed by locus: A, B, C, DRB1 and DQB1 were typed in about 629-630 donors, DQA1 in approximately 520, DPA1 in some 600, and DPB1 in just under 490. Four or five DR-DQ haplotypes were handled as single units for association and clustering because linkage in the cohort was strong. On average, about 240,000 unique TCR beta nucleotide sequences were sequenced per donor among 300 to 500 genotyped donors of the cohort, with 15% to 20% of those sequences being non-productive.

From the cysteine through the phenylalanine, the CDR3 covers 15 amino acids. Left in the record is the CDR3 DNA by itself, 45 bases read in frame from the first base. Via the germline V gene (reference sequence), CDR1 is LNHNV and CDR2 YYDKDF. V is pared back by 0 bases and J by 5 bases, with 13 bases lying between the germline termini. To prepare the library, the immunoSEQ multiplex PCR assay was applied. The multiplex PCR relied on a mix of 60 forward primers for TCR Vbeta segments and 13 reverse primers for TCR Jbeta segments. The CDR3 region of rearranged TCR beta genes was amplified from genomic DNA by a multiplex PCR assay. On the Illumina HiSeq System, the amplified TCR beta libraries were sequenced as 87-base-pair reads. The original pipeline was this. Across the 700 or so repertoires, a later analysis counted some 81 million unique TCR beta chains, 8.5 million to 12 million of which were shared by at least two donors. Raw reads were error-corrected and collapsed into unique sequences by a nearest-neighbor algorithm in which closely related sequences were merged to remove PCR and sequencing errors. CDR3 sequences were aligned to IMGT reference sequences to assign V, D and J gene segments. For a sequence to be retained, a match of at least six nucleotides to both a V gene segment and a J gene segment was required. Rearrangements were classified as productive when the CDR3 lacked stop codons and remained in frame with V and J, and all other rearrangements were classified as non-productive. Following IMGT convention, CDR3 was defined as the stretch from the second conserved V-encoded cysteine to the conserved J-encoded phenylalanine. In an earlier analysis of around 640 of the donors, sequences lacking an unambiguous match to a single V gene segment were excluded. In an earlier analysis of approximately 550 of the donors, V segments were called functional above 56.7% productive rearrangements and were called segregating when the between-donor standard deviation exceeded 5%. A statistical classification framework was built for diagnosing cytomegalovirus status from the catalog of TCR beta chain sequences. A later analysis assigned V and J genes by comparing TCR nucleotide sequences with IMGT/GENE-DB human TR gene sequences. A later analysis assigned CDR3 sequences and most-parsimonious VDJ recombination scenarios with the TCRdist pipeline. In a later analysis, each TCR beta chain was defined by its CDR3 amino acid sequence together with its V-gene family, and reads without a unique V-gene family were excluded. As a way to deal with suspected cross-contamination and a sequencing artifact, a later analysis dropped 450 to 600 nucleotide sequences that were highly shared and had low generation probability. A later analysis calculated a clonal expansion index for each public chain from normalized within-repertoire ranks of inferred template counts. Generation probabilities in a later analysis came from a VDJ recombination model fitted to out-of-frame rearrangements, and those results were checked against IGoR. In a later analysis, TCR-TCR, TCR-HLA and TCR-CMV co-occurrence was scored with hypergeometric tests, and a repertoire-size bias correction was applied to TCR pairs. False discovery rates were estimated in a later analysis by permuting HLA or CMV assignments 20 times. In a later analysis, co-occurring TCRs were grouped using DBSCAN, with TCRdist sequence similarity added in when clustering inside HLA-allele-positive subsets. For co-occurrence clustering, repertoires with fewer than 30,000 or more than 120,000 public chains were excluded, along with roughly 5 repertoires with anomalous nucleotide sharing. Here the immuneACCESS table is served through TCRdb, limited to in-frame sequences with V and J called. Missing clones are a known gap in these copies; in checked studies unresolved V genes cover under half, and the rest lacks a known reason. That table gives V, J and clone size, and the DNA gave D and trimming. The sample table holds some 60,000 clones. 5.3% of the sample is taken by the ten largest.

The paper's findings and limits, for the study overall: A further reported finding was that TCR beta sequences accurately predicted the HLA-A and HLA-B alleles for most subjects in the first cohort. Presence/absence analyses assumed roughly uniform sequencing depth across donors, an assumption that may not hold. In this cohort, only TCR beta chains were sequenced, and detectable features were limited by the absence of alpha or paired-chain data. In a later analysis, the rate of TCR association differed among HLA loci, with DRB1 alleles having the most associated TCRs and HLA-C alleles having the fewest. The sequencing pipeline was judged likely to have produced a cluster of highly shared sequence variants as a technical artifact. When HLA alleles, especially DR and DQ, strongly co-occurred, attributing TCR associations to individual alleles was difficult. Immune exposure information for the cohort was limited to CMV serostatus. Because HLA typing was missing for some donors at each locus, association tests included only the typed subset. The classifier was reported to diagnose cytomegalovirus status with high specificity and sensitivity in both the original cohort and the validation cohort. The study gave a list of roughly 150 TCR beta chains associated with cytomegalovirus. Because the 87-base-pair reads could not distinguish some IMGT-functional V segments, including TRBV6-2 and TRBV6-3, those segments were excluded. According to a later genetic analysis, donors in an Asian-associated ancestry cluster had fewer N-insertions in productive TCRs than the approximately 650-donor mean. Most TCR sequences were seen in very few donors, while some public TCRs were found in many individuals. A later genetic analysis associated a missense DCLRE1C variant with V-gene and J-gene trimming of TCR beta chains, and an independent cohort replicated the association. In a later analysis, several top co-occurrence clusters were reported to appear linked to parvovirus B19, influenza, CMV and Epstein-Barr virus. At a false discovery rate of 0.05, a later analysis linked 16,951 TCR beta sequences to specific HLA alleles. In a later analysis, HLA-associated TCR beta chains showed more clonal expansion and lower generation probabilities than non-associated chains that were equally common. The authors suggested that the approach could potentially be extended to other disease states and immunological phenotypes. Linkage disequilibrium might explain the correlated functional status among segregating V segments, but an unknown experimental factor could not be excluded. Broadly in line with IMGT annotations, most TCR beta V segments showed up in productive rearrangements about 90% or about 30% of the time in an earlier analysis of a few hundred of the donors. A few of the identified cytomegalovirus-associated TCR beta chains were confirmed in vitro to be specific for cytomegalovirus antigens. A later analysis found that most CMV-associated TCR beta chains appeared HLA-restricted, with HLA associations seemingly driven largely by CMV exposure. Over 15 rarely observed V segments, including chromosome 9 orphons, were excluded from the earlier analysis of about 600 of the donors because counts were too low.

The cohort comprised fewer than 750 healthy bone marrow donors. All cohort members were sampled while nominally healthy, although unrecorded immune exposures were likely present. The donor was CMV seropositive and belonged to the group of around 300 seropositive cohort members. A peripheral blood sample was provided by each donor, and peripheral blood mononuclear cells were used for TCR beta sequencing. The Qiagen DNeasy Blood Extraction Kit was used to extract genomic DNA from the blood cell samples. Comment on this clone: It lacks a known antigen.

This clonotype was sampled from a man aged 25 to 45 in good health and CMV-seropositive. Recombination connected TRBV15 to TRBJ2-5, with no D gene named confidently. Sequences were obtained from PBMCs. The CDR3 reads as follows: CATSRDRARTETQYF. The nucleotide sequence reads as follows: TGTGCCACCAGCAGAGATCGAGCCCGCACCGAGACCCAGTACTTC.